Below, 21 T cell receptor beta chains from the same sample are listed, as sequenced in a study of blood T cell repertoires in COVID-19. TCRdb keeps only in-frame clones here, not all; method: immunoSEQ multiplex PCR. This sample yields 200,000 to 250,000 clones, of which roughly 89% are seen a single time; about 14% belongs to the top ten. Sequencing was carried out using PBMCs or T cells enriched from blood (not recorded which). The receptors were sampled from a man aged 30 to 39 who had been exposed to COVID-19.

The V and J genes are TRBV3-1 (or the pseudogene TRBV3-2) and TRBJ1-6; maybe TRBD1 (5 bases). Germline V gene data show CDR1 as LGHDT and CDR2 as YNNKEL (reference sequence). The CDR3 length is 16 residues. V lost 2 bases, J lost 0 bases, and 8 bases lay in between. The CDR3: CASSQYRSSYNSPLHF. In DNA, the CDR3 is TGTGCCAGCAGCCAATACAGGAGCTCCTATAATTCACCCCTCCACTTT.

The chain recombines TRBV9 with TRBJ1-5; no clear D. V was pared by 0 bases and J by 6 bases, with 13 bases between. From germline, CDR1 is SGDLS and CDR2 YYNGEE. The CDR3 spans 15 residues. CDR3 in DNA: TGTGCCAGCAGCGTAGGCCCGGGTCGGGGTCAGCCCCAGCATTTT. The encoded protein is CASSVGPGRGQPQHF.

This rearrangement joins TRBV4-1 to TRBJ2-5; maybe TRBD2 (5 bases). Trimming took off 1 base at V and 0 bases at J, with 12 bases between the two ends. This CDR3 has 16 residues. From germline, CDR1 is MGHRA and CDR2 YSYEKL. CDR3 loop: CASSQVGDLYQETQYF. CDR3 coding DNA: TGCGCCAGCAGCCAAGTCGGGGATTTGTACCAAGAGACCCAGTACTTC.

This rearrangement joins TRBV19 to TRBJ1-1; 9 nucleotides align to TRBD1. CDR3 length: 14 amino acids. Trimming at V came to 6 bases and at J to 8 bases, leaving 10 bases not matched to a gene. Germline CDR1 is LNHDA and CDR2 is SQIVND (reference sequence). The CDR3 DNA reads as TGTGCCAGTAGAGACAGGGGGAAAGGATTCGAAGCTTTCTTT. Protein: CASRDRGKGFEAFF.

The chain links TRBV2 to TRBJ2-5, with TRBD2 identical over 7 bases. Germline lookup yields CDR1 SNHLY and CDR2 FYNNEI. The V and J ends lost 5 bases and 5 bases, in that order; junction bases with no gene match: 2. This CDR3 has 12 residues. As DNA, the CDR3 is TGTGCCAGCAGTCCCGGGGGGGAGACCCAGTACTTC. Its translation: CASSPGGETQYF. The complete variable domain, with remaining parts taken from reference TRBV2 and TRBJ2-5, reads EPEVTQTPSHQVTQMGQEVILRCVPISNHLYFYWYRQILGQKVEFLVSFYNNEISEKSEIFDDQFSVERPDGSNFTLKIRSTKLEDSAMYFCASSPGGETQYFGPGTRLLVL.

The CDR3 nucleotides are TGTGCCAGCAGCCAAAGAGCCAGGGGACCTAATAATTCACCCCTCCACTTT. It translates to CASSQRARGPNNSPLHF. This chain connects TRBV7-9 to TRBJ1-6, with D tentatively TRBD1 (6 bases). V lost 5 bases and J lost 5, with 19 bases in between. The CDR3 covers 17 residues. Germline V CDR1 and CDR2: SEHNR, FQNEAQ (reference sequence).

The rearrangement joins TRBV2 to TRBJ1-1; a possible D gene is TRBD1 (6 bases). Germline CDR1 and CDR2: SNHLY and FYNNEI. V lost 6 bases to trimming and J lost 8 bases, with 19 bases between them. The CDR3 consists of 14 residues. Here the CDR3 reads CASRALLQGSEAFF. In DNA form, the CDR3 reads TGTGCCAGCAGGGCCCTATTACAGGGATCGGAAGCTTTCTTT.

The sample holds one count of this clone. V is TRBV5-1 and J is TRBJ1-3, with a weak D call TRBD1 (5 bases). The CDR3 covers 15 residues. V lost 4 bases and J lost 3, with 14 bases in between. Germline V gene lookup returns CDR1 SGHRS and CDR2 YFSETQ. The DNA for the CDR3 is TGCGCCAGCAGCATAGAGACGGGACTTGGAAACACCATATATTTT. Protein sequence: CASSIETGLGNTIYF.

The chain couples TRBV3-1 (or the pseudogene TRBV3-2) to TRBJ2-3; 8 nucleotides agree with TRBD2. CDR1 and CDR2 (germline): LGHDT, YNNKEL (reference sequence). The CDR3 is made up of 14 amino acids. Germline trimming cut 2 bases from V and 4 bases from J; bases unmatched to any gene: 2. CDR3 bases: TGTGCCAGCAGCCAAAGCGGGGGCTCAGATACGCAGTATTTT. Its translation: CASSQSGGSDTQYF.

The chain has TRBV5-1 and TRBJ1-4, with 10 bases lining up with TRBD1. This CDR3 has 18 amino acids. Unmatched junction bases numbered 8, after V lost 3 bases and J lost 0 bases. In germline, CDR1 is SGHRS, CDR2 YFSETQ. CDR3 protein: CASSSRDRGKATNEKLFF. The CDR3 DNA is TGCGCCAGCAGCTCCCGGGACAGGGGAAAAGCAACTAATGAAAAACTGTTTTTT.

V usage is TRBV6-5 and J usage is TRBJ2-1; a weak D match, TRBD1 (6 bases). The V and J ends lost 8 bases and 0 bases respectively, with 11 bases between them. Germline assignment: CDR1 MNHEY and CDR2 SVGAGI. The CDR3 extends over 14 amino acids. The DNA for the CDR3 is TGTGCCAGCGGCGACAGGTACTCCTACAATGAGCAGTTCTTC. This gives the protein CASGDRYSYNEQFF.

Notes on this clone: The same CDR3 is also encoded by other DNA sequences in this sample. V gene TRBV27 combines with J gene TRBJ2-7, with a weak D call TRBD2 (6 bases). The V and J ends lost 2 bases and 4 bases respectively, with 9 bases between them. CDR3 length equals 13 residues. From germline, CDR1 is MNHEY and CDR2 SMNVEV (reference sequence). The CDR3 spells CASSLGGTYEQYF. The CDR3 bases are TGTGCCAGCAGTTTAGGGGGGACTTACGAGCAGTACTTC.

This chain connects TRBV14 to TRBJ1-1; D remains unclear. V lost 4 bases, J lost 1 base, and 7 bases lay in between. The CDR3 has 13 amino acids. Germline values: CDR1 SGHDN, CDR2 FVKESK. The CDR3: CASSLSENTEAFF. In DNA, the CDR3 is TGTGCCAGCAGCCTCAGTGAGAACACTGAAGCTTTCTTT.

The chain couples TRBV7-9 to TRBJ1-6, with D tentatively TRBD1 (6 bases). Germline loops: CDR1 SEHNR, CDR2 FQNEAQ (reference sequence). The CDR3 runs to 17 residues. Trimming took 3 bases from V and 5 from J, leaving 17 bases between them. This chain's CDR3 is CASSFSNGGPDNSPLHF. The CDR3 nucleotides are TGTGCCAGCAGCTTCTCAAACGGGGGGCCCGATAATTCACCCCTCCACTTT.

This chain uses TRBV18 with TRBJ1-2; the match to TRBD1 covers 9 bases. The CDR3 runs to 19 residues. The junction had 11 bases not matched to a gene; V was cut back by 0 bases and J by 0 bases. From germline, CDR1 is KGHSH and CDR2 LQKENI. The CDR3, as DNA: TGTGCCAGCTCACCACCGCCGGGACAGGGAGATCAAGCTAACTATGGCTACACCTTC. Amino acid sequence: CASSPPPGQGDQANYGYTF.

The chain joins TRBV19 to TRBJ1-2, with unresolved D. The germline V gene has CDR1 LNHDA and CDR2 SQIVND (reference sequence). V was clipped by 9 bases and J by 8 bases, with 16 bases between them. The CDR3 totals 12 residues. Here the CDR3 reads CARPLWVRGYTF. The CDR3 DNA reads TGTGCCAGACCCTTATGGGTGCGGGGCTACACCTTC.

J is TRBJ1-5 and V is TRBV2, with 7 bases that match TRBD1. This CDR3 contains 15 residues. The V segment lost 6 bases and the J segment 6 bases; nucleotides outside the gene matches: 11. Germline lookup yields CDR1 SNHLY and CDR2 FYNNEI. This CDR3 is CASSARQGLFQPQHF. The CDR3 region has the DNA TGTGCCAGCAGCGCCCGACAGGGCCTTTTTCAGCCCCAGCATTTT.

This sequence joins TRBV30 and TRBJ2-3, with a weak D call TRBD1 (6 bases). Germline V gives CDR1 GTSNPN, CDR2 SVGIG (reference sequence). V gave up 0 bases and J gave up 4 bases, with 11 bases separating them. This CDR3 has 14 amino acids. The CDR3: CAWSVTGLADTQYF. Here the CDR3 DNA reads TGTGCCTGGAGTGTAACAGGGCTCGCAGATACGCAGTATTTT.

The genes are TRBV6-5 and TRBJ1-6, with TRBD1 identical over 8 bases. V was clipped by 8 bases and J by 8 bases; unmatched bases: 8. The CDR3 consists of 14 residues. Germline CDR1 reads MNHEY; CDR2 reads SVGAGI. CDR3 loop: CASGGQGLHSPLHF. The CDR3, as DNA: TGTGCCAGCGGCGGACAGGGACTTCATTCACCCCTCCACTTT.

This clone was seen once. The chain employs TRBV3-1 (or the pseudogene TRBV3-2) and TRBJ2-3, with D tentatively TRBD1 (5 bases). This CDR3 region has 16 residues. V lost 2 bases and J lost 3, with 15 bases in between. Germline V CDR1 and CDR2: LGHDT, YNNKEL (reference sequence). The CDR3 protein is CASSQQGSGVTDTQYF. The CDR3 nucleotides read TGTGCCAGCAGCCAACAGGGAAGTGGGGTGACAGATACGCAGTATTTT.

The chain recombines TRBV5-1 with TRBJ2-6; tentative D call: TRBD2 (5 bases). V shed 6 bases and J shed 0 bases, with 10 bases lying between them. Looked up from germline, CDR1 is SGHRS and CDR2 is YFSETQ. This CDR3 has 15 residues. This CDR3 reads CASKAEVSGANVLTF. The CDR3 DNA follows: TGCGCCAGCAAGGCGGAGGTCTCTGGGGCCAACGTCCTGACTTTC. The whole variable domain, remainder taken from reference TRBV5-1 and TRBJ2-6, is KAGVTQTPRYLIKTRGQQVTLSCSPISGHRSVSWYQQTPGQGLQFLFEYFSETQRNKGNFPGRFSGRQFSNSRSEMNVSTLELGDSALYLCASKAEVSGANVLTFGAGSRLTVL.